By share, the clone carrying this T cell receptor (beta chain) counts as medium-sized. The sample originates from a study of T and B cells in COVID-19 patients. BIOMED2 TRB-A/B primer pools were used in multiplex TRB PCR. Using its own MiXCR run on the multiplex PCR reads, TCRdb lists one record per CDR3 protein. The table includes thousands of distinct CDR3 sequences, roughly 30% detected once. With 5 bases removed from V and 0 bases from J, the gap between germline ends came to 13 bases. The germline gives CDR1 MNHEY, CDR2 SVGAGI. This CDR3 is 16 amino acids long. Each TRB amplification used roughly 230-550 ng of genomic DNA from blood.

The sequence derives from a human donor with active COVID-19. The donor label of this sample is uncertain. This sequence joins TRBV6-5 and TRBJ1-4, with no clear D. The specimen sequenced was blood. The CDR3 DNA sequence: TGTGCCAGCAGTATCACGGATGCTGCAACTAATGAAAAACTGTTTTTT. This codes for CASSITDAATNEKLFF.